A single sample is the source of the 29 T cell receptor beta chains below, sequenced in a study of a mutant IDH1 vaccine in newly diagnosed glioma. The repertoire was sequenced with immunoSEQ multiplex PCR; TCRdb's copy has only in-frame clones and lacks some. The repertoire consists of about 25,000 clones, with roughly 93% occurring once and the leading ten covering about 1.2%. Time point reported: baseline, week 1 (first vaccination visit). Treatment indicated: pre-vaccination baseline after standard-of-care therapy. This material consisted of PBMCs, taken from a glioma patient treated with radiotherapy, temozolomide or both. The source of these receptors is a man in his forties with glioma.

The CDR3 DNA follows: TGTGCCAGCAGTGGGACAGGGAACTATGGCTACACCTTC. Protein: CASSGTGNYGYTF. The V gene is TRBV6-1, the J gene TRBJ1-2, with 8 nucleotides matching TRBD1. V lost 4 bases to trimming and J lost 2 bases; unmatched junction nucleotides: 0. Germline-derived CDR1 and CDR2 are MNHNS and SASEGT. The length of the CDR3 is 13 residues.

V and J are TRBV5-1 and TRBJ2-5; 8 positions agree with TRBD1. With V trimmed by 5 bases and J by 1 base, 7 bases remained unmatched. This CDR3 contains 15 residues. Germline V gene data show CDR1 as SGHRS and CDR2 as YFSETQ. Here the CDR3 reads CASRVRGRGQETQYF. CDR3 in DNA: TGCGCCAGCAGGGTCAGGGGGCGAGGCCAAGAGACCCAGTACTTC.

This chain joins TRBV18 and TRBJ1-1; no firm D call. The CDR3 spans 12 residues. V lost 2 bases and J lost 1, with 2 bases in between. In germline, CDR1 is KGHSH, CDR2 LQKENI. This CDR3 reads CASSPANTEAFF. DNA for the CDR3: TGTGCCAGCTCACCAGCGAACACTGAAGCTTTCTTT.

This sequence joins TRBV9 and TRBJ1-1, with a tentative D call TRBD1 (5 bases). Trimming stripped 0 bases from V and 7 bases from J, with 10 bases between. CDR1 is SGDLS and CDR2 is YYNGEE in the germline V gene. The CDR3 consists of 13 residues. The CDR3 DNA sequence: TGTGCCAGCAGCGTAGCGATGCAGGGTGAAGCTTTCTTT. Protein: CASSVAMQGEAFF.

CDR3 DNA: TGTGCCAGCAGCGAACTAGCGGAAAGCACAGATACGCAGTATTTT. It codes for CASSELAESTDTQYF. The chain recombines TRBV9 with TRBJ2-3; 8 positions match TRBD2. The CDR3 extends over 15 amino acids. Germline V gene sequence: CDR1 SGDLS, CDR2 YYNGEE. Trimming cost V 3 bases and J 0 bases; bases outside gene matches: 3.

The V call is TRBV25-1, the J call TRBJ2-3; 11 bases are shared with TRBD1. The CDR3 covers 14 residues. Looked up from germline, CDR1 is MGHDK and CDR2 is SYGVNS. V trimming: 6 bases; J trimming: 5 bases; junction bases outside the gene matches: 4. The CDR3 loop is CASRDRGQRDTQYF. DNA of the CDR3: TGTGCCAGCAGGGACAGGGGGCAGAGAGATACGCAGTATTTT. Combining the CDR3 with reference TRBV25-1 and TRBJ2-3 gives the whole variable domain EADIYQTPRYLVIGTGKKITLECSQTMGHDKMYWYQQDPGMELHLIHYSYGVNSTEKGDLSSESTVSRIRTEHFPLTLESARPSHTSQYLCASRDRGQRDTQYFGPGTRLTVL.

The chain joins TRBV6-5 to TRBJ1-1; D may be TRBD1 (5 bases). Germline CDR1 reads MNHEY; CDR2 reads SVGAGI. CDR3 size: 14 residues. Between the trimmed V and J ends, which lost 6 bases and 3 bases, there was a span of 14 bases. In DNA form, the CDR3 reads TGTGCCAGCAGACGGGACTCCGGGGACACTGAAGCTTTCTTT. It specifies CASRRDSGDTEAFF.

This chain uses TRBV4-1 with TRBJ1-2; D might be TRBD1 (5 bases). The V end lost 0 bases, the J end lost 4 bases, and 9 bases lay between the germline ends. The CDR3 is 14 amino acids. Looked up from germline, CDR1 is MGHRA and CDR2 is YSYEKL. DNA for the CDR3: TGCGCCAGCAGCCAAGAGTCCAGGGCCTATGGCTACACCTTC. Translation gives CASSQESRAYGYTF.

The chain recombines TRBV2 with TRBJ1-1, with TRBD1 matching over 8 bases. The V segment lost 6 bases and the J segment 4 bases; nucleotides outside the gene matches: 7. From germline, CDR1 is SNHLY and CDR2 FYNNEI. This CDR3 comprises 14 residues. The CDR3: CASRGQGAGTEAFF. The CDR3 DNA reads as TGTGCCAGCAGGGGCCAGGGGGCCGGCACTGAAGCTTTCTTT.

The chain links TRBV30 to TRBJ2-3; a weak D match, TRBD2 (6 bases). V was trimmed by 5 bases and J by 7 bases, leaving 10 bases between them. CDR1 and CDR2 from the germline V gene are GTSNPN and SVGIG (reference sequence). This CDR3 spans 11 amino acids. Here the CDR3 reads CAWEEGNTQYF. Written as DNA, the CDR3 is TGTGCCTGGGAGGAGGGGAATACGCAGTATTTT.

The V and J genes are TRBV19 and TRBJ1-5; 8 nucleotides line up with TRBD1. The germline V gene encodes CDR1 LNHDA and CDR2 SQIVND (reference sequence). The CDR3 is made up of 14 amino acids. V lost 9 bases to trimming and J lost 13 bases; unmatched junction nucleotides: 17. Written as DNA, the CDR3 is TGTGCCAGCACGTTAGGGACAGGATCCTTCCCTCAGCATTTT. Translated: CASTLGTGSFPQHF. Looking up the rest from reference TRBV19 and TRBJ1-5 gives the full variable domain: DGGITQSPKYLFRKEGQNVTLSCEQNLNHDAMYWYRQDPGQGLRLIYYSQIVNDFQKGDIAEGYSVSREKKESFPLTVTSAQKNPTAFYLCASTLGTGSFPQHFGDGTRLSIL.

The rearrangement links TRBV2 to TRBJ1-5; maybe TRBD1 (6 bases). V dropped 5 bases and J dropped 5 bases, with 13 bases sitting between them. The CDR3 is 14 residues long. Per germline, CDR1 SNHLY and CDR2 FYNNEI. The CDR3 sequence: CASSPTGHDQPQHF. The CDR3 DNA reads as TGTGCCAGCAGTCCAACAGGGCACGATCAGCCCCAGCATTTT.

CDR3 region: CASSLRGSTYNEQFF. CDR3 bases: TGTGCCAGCAGCTTACGGGGCAGTACCTACAATGAGCAGTTCTTC. The chain uses TRBV7-9 and TRBJ2-1; the D gene could be TRBD1 or TRBD2 (5 bases each). Per the germline V gene, CDR1 is SEHNR and CDR2 is FQNEAQ (reference sequence). This CDR3 comprises 15 residues. Between the trimmed V and J ends, which lost 2 bases and 2 bases, there was a span of 10 bases. Full variable domain (remainder filled in from reference TRBV7-9 and TRBJ2-1): DTGVSQNPRHKITKRGQNVTFRCDPISEHNRLYWYRQTLGQGPEFLTYFQNEAQLEKSRLLSDRFSAERPKGSFSTLEIQRTEQGDSAMYLCASSLRGSTYNEQFFGPGTRLTVL.

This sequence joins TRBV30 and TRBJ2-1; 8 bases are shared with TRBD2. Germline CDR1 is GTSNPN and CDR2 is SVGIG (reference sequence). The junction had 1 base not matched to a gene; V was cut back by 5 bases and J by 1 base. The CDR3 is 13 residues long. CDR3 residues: CAWAGGSYNEQFF. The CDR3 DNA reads TGTGCCTGGGCGGGAGGTTCCTACAATGAGCAGTTCTTC.

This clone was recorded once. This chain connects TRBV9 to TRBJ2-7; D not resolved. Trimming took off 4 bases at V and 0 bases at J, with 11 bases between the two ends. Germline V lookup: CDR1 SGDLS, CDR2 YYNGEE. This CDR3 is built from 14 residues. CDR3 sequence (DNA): TGTGCCAGCAGCACACGAGGTGACTCCTACGAGCAGTACTTC. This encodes CASSTRGDSYEQYF.

In DNA form, the CDR3 reads TGTGCCAGCAGCACCCCTGCAGCGTGGCAGTTCTTC. As protein: CASSTPAAWQFF. This sequence joins TRBV7-2 and TRBJ2-1, with D unclear. The germline V gene encodes CDR1 SGHTA and CDR2 FQGNSA. There are 12 residues in the CDR3. The ends were cut back, 5 bases at V and 12 bases at J, with 14 bases in the middle.

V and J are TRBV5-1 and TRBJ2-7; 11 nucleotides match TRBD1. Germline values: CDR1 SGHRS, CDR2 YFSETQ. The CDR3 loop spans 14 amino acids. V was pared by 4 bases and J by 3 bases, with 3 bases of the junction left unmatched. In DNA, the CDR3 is TGCGCCAGCAGCCCCGGGACAGGGGGCTACGAGCAGTACTTC. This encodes CASSPGTGGYEQYF.

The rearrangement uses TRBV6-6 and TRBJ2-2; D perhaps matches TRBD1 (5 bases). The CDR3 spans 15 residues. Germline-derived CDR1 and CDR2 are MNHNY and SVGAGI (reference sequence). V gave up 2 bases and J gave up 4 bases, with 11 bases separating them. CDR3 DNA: TGTGCCAGCAGTTACGGGCAGGGTACCACCGGGGAGCTGTTTTTT. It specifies CASSYGQGTTGELFF.

CDR3 sequence: CASSQGRYGKLFF. Here the CDR3 DNA reads TGCGCCAGCAGCCAAGGCCGGTACGGAAAACTGTTTTTT. The chain carries TRBV4-1 and TRBJ1-4; D gene unclear. CDR1 is MGHRA and CDR2 is YSYEKL in the germline V gene. CDR3 size: 13 residues. Trimming left V 1 base short and J 10 bases short, with 10 bases between.

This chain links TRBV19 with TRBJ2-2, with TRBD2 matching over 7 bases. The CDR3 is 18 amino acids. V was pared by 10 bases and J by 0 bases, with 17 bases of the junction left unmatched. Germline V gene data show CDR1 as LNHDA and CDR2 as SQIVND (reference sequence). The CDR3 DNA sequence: TGTGCCACGGGCCGCGGGGGAAGCGGGGTCGCGAACACCGGGGAGCTGTTTTTT. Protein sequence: CATGRGGSGVANTGELFF. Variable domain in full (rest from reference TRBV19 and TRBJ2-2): DGGITQSPKYLFRKEGQNVTLSCEQNLNHDAMYWYRQDPGQGLRLIYYSQIVNDFQKGDIAEGYSVSREKKESFPLTVTSAQKNPTAFYLCATGRGGSGVANTGELFFGEGSRLTVL.

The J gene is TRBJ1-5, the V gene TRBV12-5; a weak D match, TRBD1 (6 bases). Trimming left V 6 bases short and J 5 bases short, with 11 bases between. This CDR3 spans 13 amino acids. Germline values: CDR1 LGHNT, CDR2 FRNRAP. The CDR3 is CASGAPGDQPQHF. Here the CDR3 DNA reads TGTGCTAGTGGGGCCCCAGGGGATCAGCCCCAGCATTTT.

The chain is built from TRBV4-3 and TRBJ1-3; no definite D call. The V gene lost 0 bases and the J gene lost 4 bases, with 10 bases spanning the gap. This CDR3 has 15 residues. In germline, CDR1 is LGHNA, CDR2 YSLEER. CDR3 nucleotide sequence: TGCGCCAGCAGCCAAGATCCTCAAAGCGGAAACACCATATATTTT. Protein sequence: CASSQDPQSGNTIYF.

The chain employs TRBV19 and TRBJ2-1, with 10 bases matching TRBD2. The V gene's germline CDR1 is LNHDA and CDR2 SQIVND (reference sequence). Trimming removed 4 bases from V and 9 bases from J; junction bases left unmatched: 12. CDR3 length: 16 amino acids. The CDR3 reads CASSRVAGGPLGEQFF. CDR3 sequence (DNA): TGTGCCAGTAGTAGAGTAGCGGGAGGCCCGTTGGGTGAGCAGTTCTTC.

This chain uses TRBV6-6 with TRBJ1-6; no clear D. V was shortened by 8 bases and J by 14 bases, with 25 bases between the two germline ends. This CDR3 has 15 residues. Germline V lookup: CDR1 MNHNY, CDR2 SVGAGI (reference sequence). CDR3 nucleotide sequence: TGTGCCAGCGATCGGAGTTTGGCCGGGTCCTCGGCCCTCCACTTT. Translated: CASDRSLAGSSALHF.

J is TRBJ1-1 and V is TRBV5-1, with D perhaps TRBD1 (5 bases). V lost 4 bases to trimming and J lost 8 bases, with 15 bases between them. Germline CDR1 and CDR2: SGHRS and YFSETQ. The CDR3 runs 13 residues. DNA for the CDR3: TGCGCCAGCAGCCCAGGGTATCGTGAAGAAGCTTTCTTT. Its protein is CASSPGYREEAFF.

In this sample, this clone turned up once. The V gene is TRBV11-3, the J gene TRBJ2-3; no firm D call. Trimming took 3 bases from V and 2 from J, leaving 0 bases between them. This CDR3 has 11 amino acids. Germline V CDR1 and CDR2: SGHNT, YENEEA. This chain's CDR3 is CASSFTDTQYF. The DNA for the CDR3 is TGTGCCAGCAGCTTCACAGATACGCAGTATTTT.

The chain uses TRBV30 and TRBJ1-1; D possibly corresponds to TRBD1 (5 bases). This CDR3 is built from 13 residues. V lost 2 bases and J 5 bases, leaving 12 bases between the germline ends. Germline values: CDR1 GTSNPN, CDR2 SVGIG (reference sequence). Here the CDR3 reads CAWSRGRVTEAFF. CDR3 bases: TGTGCCTGGAGTCGTGGCAGGGTGACTGAAGCTTTCTTT.

The CDR3 protein is CASSLEQVTEAFF. Here the CDR3 DNA reads TGTGCCAGCAGCTTAGAACAAGTCACTGAAGCTTTCTTT. The chain combines TRBV7-2 with TRBJ1-1; D unresolved. Germline loops: CDR1 SGHTA, CDR2 FQGNSA. V lost 1 base and J 4 bases, leaving 7 bases between the germline ends. The CDR3 loop spans 13 amino acids.

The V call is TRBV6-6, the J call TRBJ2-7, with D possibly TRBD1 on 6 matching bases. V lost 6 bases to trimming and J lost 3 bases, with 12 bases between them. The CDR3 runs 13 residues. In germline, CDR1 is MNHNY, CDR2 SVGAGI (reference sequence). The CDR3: CASRSGQSYEQYF. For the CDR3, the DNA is TGTGCCAGCAGAAGCGGACAGAGCTACGAGCAGTACTTC.